These T cell receptor beta chains were read from a single sample in a study of molecular identifiers for immune sequencing clone quantification. TCRdb redid the calling of the PCR reads with MiXCR, one entry per CDR3 protein. The data hold about 86,000 distinct CDR3 sequences, with approximately 25% observed a single time. The sequenced sample was naive CD8+ T cells from blood, with Jurkat cell RNA spiked in. These receptor sequences come from a human donor in good health. Some libraries in this study had Jurkat cell RNA spiked in. Each CDR3 is given with its conserved first and last residue. The D gene is left open where the match is weak. Clone size is given for some rows only: seen once, a few or many times, or a class if the clone is expanded.

v_gene	j_gene	abundance	d_gene	CDR3aa	CDR3nt
TRBV30	TRBJ1-3	many	TRBD1	CAWVGQGADGNTIYF	TGTGCCTGGGTCGGACAGGGGGCTGATGGAAACACCATATATTTT
TRBV20-1	TRBJ2-7	NA	NA	CGARPRSSYEQYF	TGCGGTGCTAGACCCAGGTCCTCCTACGAGCAGTACTTC
TRBV4-1	TRBJ2-1	many	NA	CASSQGKGDEQFF	TGCGCCAGCAGCCAGGGGAAGGGGGATGAGCAGTTCTTC
TRBV12-3/TRBV12-4	TRBJ2-6	many	NA	CASSLWAGPTGANVLTF	TGTGCCAGCAGTTTATGGGCAGGGCCAACTGGGGCCAACGTCCTGACTTTC
TRBV9	TRBJ2-5	many	TRBD2	CASSSGGAGGLYQETQYF	TGTGCCAGCAGCTCAGGGGGAGCGGGAGGGCTCTACCAAGAGACCCAGTACTTC
TRBV5-6	TRBJ1-1	many	NA	CASSLAGRGDTEAFF	TGTGCCAGCAGCTTGGCCGGCAGGGGTGATACTGAAGCTTTCTTT
TRBV30	TRBJ2-3	few	TRBD2	CAWSVGAGEDTQYF	TGTGCCTGGAGTGTAGGAGCGGGAGAGGATACGCAGTATTTT
TRBV12-5	TRBJ1-1	many	NA	CASAVNTEAFF	TGTGCTAGTGCCGTGAACACTGAAGCTTTCTTT
TRBV2	TRBJ2-2	many	NA	CASSAPAGTGAISTGELFF	TGTGCCAGCAGTGCTCCCGCCGGGACGGGCGCCATCTCCACCGGGGAGCTGTTTTTT
TRBV24-1	TRBJ2-2	few	TRBD1	CATSEDSRTGSTGELFF	TGTGCCACCAGTGAAGACTCTCGGACAGGGTCGACCGGGGAGCTGTTTTTT
TRBV30	TRBJ2-2	few	NA	CAWKAGELFF	TGTGCCTGGAAGGCCGGGGAGCTGTTTTTT
TRBV11-2	TRBJ2-4	NA	NA	CASSLDLGTGIAKNIQYF	TGTGCCAGCAGCTTAGATCTAGGGACGGGGATAGCCAAAAACATTCAGTACTTC
TRBV29-1	TRBJ2-1	many	NA	CSVEEPYKNEQFF	TGCAGCGTTGAGGAACCCTACAAGAATGAGCAGTTCTTC
TRBV5-1	TRBJ2-7	few	NA	CASGSGTIAYEQYF	TGCGCCAGCGGGTCCGGGACAATCGCCTACGAGCAGTACTTC
TRBV20-1	TRBJ2-7	once	TRBD2	CSARDGGTSGRASAPYF	TGCAGTGCTAGAGATGGAGGGACTAGCGGGCGGGCCTCCGCGCCGTACTTC
TRBV5-1	TRBJ2-6	NA	TRBD1	CASSPGTGSTPGANVLTF	TGCGCCAGCAGCCCCGGGACAGGATCAACTCCCGGGGCCAACGTCCTGACTTTC
TRBV6-5	TRBJ2-5	NA	NA	CARSYFGGQETQYF	TGTGCCAGAAGTTACTTTGGAGGACAAGAGACCCAGTACTTC
TRBV13	TRBJ2-4	many	NA	CASSLLGGLVDIQYF	TGTGCCAGCAGCCTATTGGGAGGCCTAGTAGACATTCAGTACTTC
TRBV20-1	TRBJ1-1	NA	NA	CSARTVISARFKAFF	TGCAGTGCTAGAACCGTGATTTCGGCCAGATTCAAAGCTTTCTTT
TRBV12-3/TRBV12-4	TRBJ2-3	many	TRBD2	CASSRTSADTQYF	TGTGCCAGCAGCCGGACTAGTGCAGATACGCAGTATTTT
TRBV12-3/TRBV12-4	TRBJ2-7	few	NA	CASSDAGLGDEQYF	TGTGCCAGCAGTGACGCGGGACTCGGGGACGAGCAGTACTTC
TRBV4-3	TRBJ1-4	few	TRBD1	CASSQDDPTGTGGWDEKLFF	TGCGCCAGCAGCCAAGATGATCCCACCGGGACAGGGGGCTGGGATGAAAAACTGTTTTTT
TRBV7-6	TRBJ1-6	NA	NA	CASGLVGSPLRF	TGTGCCAGCGGCCTAGTTGGTTCACCCCTCCGCTTT
TRBV7-9	TRBJ1-5	NA	TRBD1	CASSQGVGNQPQHF	TGTGCCAGCAGCCAGGGGGTTGGCAATCAGCCCCAGCATTTT
TRBV6-2/TRBV6-3	TRBJ2-1	NA	NA	CASSYRPLGEQFF	TGTGCCAGCAGTTACCGACCCCTGGGTGAGCAGTTCTTC
TRBV29-1	TRBJ2-2	few	NA	CSVESASSNTGELFF	TGCAGCGTTGAATCGGCCAGCTCGAACACCGGGGAGCTGTTTTTT
TRBV19	TRBJ1-1	NA	NA	CASTPAPGYTEAFF	TGTGCCAGTACCCCGGCCCCTGGTTACACTGAAGCTTTCTTT
TRBV12-3/TRBV12-4	TRBJ2-7	few	NA	CASSPGPPSYEQYF	TGTGCCAGCAGCCCCGGACCCCCATCCTACGAGCAGTACTTC
TRBV4-2	TRBJ2-5	many	NA	CASSQVQLTNQETQYF	TGTGCCAGCAGCCAAGTCCAGCTGACTAACCAAGAGACCCAGTACTTC
TRBV4-3	TRBJ2-7	many	TRBD1	CASSQYRGNEQYF	TGCGCCAGCAGCCAATACAGGGGCAACGAGCAGTACTTC
TRBV10-3	TRBJ1-1	NA	NA	CAIRRGMNTEAFF	TGTGCCATCAGGAGGGGTATGAACACTGAAGCTTTCTTT
TRBV7-9	TRBJ2-7	many	TRBD1	CASSLGGGLPDEQYF	TGTGCCAGCAGCTTAGGAGGGGGCCTGCCCGACGAGCAGTACTTC
TRBV5-6	TRBJ2-7	NA	NA	CASSHGHASEQYF	TGTGCCAGCAGTCACGGACACGCCTCCGAGCAGTACTTC
TRBV30	TRBJ1-5	NA	TRBD1	CAYSTGGYQPLHF	TGTGCCTACTCGACAGGGGGTTATCAGCCCCTGCATTTT
TRBV11-2	TRBJ1-5	NA	NA	CASSWDTGDQPQHF	TGTGCCAGCAGCTGGGACACTGGAGATCAGCCCCAGCATTTT
TRBV5-1	TRBJ2-7	many	NA	CASSWTTLTYEQYF	TGCGCCAGCAGCTGGACTACGCTTACCTACGAGCAGTACTTC
TRBV5-1	TRBJ1-1	many	NA	CASSLDGGPTRTEAFF	TGCGCCAGCAGCTTGGATGGCGGACCAACTAGGACTGAAGCTTTCTTT
TRBV6-2/TRBV6-3	TRBJ1-4	NA	NA	CASSATNEKLFF	TGTGCCAGCAGTGCAACTAATGAAAAACTGTTTTTT
TRBV12-5	TRBJ1-2	many	NA	CASGFSGDTRDSYTF	TGTGCTAGTGGTTTCTCCGGGGACACCAGGGATAGCTACACCTTC